This T cell receptor beta chain was retrieved from a study of blood T cells in healthy people across ages. V lost 6 bases and J lost 5, with 10 bases in between. The CDR3 totals 12 residues. From germline, CDR1 is DFQATT and CDR2 SNEGSKA (reference sequence). For the second PCR, which ran for roughly 7 to 11 cycles, a sample-barcoded 5' primer and a J-beta primer mix were used. TCRdb reprocessed the 5' RACE reads with MiXCR, giving one entry per CDR3 protein. The sample includes about a million distinct CDR3 sequences, roughly two fifths of them seen just once. Sequencing was done on a sample of blood. The chain combines TRBV20-1 with TRBJ1-4, with D tentatively TRBD1 (5 bases). The clonotype originates from a man between 18 and 29 years old in good health. CDR3 sequence: CSAGTVNEKLFF. For the CDR3, the DNA is TGCAGTGCCGGGACGGTGAATGAAAAACTGTTTTTT.